Each of the 24 T cell receptor beta chains below was sequenced from the same sample in a study of T cells in localized non-small cell lung cancer. Here immunoSEQ multiplex PCR was the method, and the copy in TCRdb shows in-frame clones only, minus some. The sample shows roughly 35,000 clones, approximately 90% of them seen only once. The sample here was peripheral blood mononuclear cells, taken before any cancer treatment. The receptors originated from a female donor aged 60 or older with stage II lung adenocarcinoma.

The gene calls are TRBV9 and TRBJ2-7, with 9 positions matching TRBD2. V lost 4 bases, J lost 7 bases, and 18 bases stayed unmatched. The length of the CDR3 is 17 residues. Germline V gene sequence: CDR1 SGDLS, CDR2 YYNGEE. CDR3 DNA: TGTGCCAGCAGCTCCCCCGTAAGCGGGGGGCTCCCCGGAGAGCAGTACTTC. It encodes CASSSPVSGGLPGEQYF.

The chain has TRBV27 and TRBJ1-1; a weak D match, TRBD1 (6 bases). CDR1 is MNHEY and CDR2 is SMNVEV in the germline V gene (reference sequence). This CDR3 is 16 amino acids long. The V and J ends lost 2 bases and 2 bases respectively, with 15 bases between them. In DNA, the CDR3 is TGTGCCAGCAGTTTAAGTCGGGGGGCAACCAACACTGAAGCTTTCTTT. Translated: CASSLSRGATNTEAFF.

CDR3 sequence: CASSHPLGTGREQPQHF. CDR3 in DNA: TGTGCCAGCAGCCATCCCCTTGGGACAGGGCGGGAACAGCCCCAGCATTTT. This chain uses TRBV7-2 with TRBJ1-5, with 9 bases that match TRBD1. V lost 5 bases, J lost 7 bases, and 15 bases stayed unmatched. From germline, CDR1 is SGHTA and CDR2 FQGNSA. This CDR3 has 17 residues.

The rearrangement joins TRBV5-1 to TRBJ2-2; possibly TRBD1 or TRBD2 for D (6 bases each). With 5 bases removed from V and 2 bases from J, the gap between germline ends came to 19 bases. Germline CDR1 and CDR2: SGHRS and YFSETQ. This CDR3 is built from 17 residues. The CDR3: CASSNRWGAANTGELFF. Here the CDR3 DNA reads TGCGCCAGCAGTAACCGGTGGGGGGCAGCCAACACCGGGGAGCTGTTTTTT.

The V gene is TRBV10-3, the J gene TRBJ1-5; 10 bases line up with TRBD1. The V and J ends lost 1 base and 6 bases, in that order; junction bases with no gene match: 6. The V gene's germline CDR1 is ENHRY and CDR2 SYGVKD. The CDR3 sequence is 16 residues long. CDR3 DNA: TGTGCCATCAGTGAGTGGGACAGGGGAACTCGTCAGCCCCAGCATTTT. It specifies CAISEWDRGTRQPQHF.

V and J are TRBV6-5 and TRBJ1-1; perhaps TRBD1 as D (5 bases). Germline V lookup: CDR1 MNHEY, CDR2 SVGAGI. With 2 bases removed from V and 5 bases from J, the gap between germline ends came to 12 bases. The CDR3 is 14 amino acids. DNA for the CDR3: TGTGCCAGCAGTTACGGGAGCAGGGCTACTGAAGCTTTCTTT. Its translation is CASSYGSRATEAFF.

This chain joins TRBV29-1 and TRBJ1-2; a possible D gene is TRBD1 (5 bases). Germline CDR1 and CDR2: SQVTM and ANQGSEA. CDR3 length: 12 amino acids. Trimming took off 0 bases at V and 3 bases at J, with 5 bases between the two ends. The CDR3 reads CSVEDRDYGYTF. The CDR3 DNA sequence: TGCAGCGTTGAAGACAGGGACTATGGCTACACCTTC.

The chain combines TRBV28 with TRBJ2-6; D remains ambiguous. Germline V gene lookup returns CDR1 MDHEN and CDR2 SYDVKM. Deletions cut 7 bases from V and 0 bases from J, with 13 bases between. The CDR3 has 16 residues. The DNA for the CDR3 is TGTGCCAGCACCGCTGTTTGGGGCTCTGGGGCCAACGTCCTGACTTTC. Its protein product is CASTAVWGSGANVLTF.

In DNA form, the CDR3 reads TGTGCCAGCAGCTTAGAACATACTACAGATACGCAGTATTTT. It codes for CASSLEHTTDTQYF. The chain links TRBV5-4 to TRBJ2-3; D unresolved. Trimming left V 2 bases short and J 3 bases short, with 10 bases between. From germline, CDR1 is SGHNT and CDR2 YYREEE (reference sequence). This CDR3 is 14 amino acids long.

The chain is built from TRBV19 and TRBJ1-5, with D perhaps matching TRBD1 (6 bases). The CDR3 length is 15 residues. V was pared by 5 bases and J by 7 bases, with 18 bases between. Looked up from germline, CDR1 is LNHDA and CDR2 is SQIVND (reference sequence). The CDR3: CASSPGWGGGQPQHF. In DNA form, the CDR3 reads TGTGCCAGTAGTCCCGGCTGGGGGGGCGGGCAGCCCCAGCATTTT.

V gene TRBV9 combines with J gene TRBJ2-2; TRBD2 agrees at 8 bases. The CDR3 is 17 amino acids. J lost 2 bases, V lost 0 bases, and 6 bases had no gene match. Per the germline V gene, CDR1 is SGDLS and CDR2 is YYNGEE. The chain's CDR3 is CASSVVDGGANTGELFF. The DNA for the CDR3 is TGTGCCAGCAGCGTAGTAGACGGGGGGGCCAACACCGGGGAGCTGTTTTTT.

This clone was observed a single time. The chain recombines TRBV28 with TRBJ2-3; D is uncertain. This CDR3 is 12 amino acids long. The V and J ends lost 5 bases and 3 bases respectively, with 6 bases between them. The germline V gene has CDR1 MDHEN and CDR2 SYDVKM. This CDR3 reads CASSPHTDTQYF. CDR3 nucleotides: TGTGCCAGCAGTCCCCATACAGATACGCAGTATTTT.

This chain links TRBV4-1 with TRBJ1-2; D uncertain. V was clipped by 0 bases and J by 8 bases, with 16 bases between them. CDR1 is MGHRA, CDR2 YSYEKL, per germline. The CDR3 consists of 15 residues. The CDR3 sequence: CASSQDNTGRGGYTF. CDR3 coding DNA: TGCGCCAGCAGCCAAGATAATACGGGCCGCGGGGGCTACACCTTC.

The chain combines TRBV27 with TRBJ2-3; D is unclear. The CDR3 covers 13 residues. The V gene's germline CDR1 is MNHEY and CDR2 SMNVEV (reference sequence). V shed 1 base and J shed 4 bases, with 6 bases lying between them. The CDR3 reads CASSLFKADTQYF. CDR3 in DNA: TGTGCCAGCAGTTTATTTAAAGCAGATACGCAGTATTTT.

This sequence joins TRBV6-1 and TRBJ1-1; a weak D match, TRBD1 (5 bases). Germline V gives CDR1 MNHNS, CDR2 SASEGT. Trimming cost V 2 bases and J 4 bases, with 11 bases left between them. The CDR3 contains 14 residues. CDR3 in amino acids: CASSEQGVGTEAFF. The DNA for the CDR3 is TGTGCCAGCAGTGAACAGGGAGTAGGCACTGAAGCTTTCTTT.

The chain employs TRBV6-5 and TRBJ2-7, with D tentatively TRBD1 or TRBD2 (5 bases each). CDR1 is MNHEY, CDR2 SVGAGI, per germline. V lost 0 bases to trimming and J lost 5 bases, with 14 bases between them. The CDR3 extends over 15 amino acids. The CDR3 DNA reads TGTGCCAGCAGTTACTCGAGACATGGGGGAAACGAGCAGTACTTC. It translates to CASSYSRHGGNEQYF.

The rearrangement uses TRBV6-5 and TRBJ1-1; unclear D gene. Trimming pared 5 bases from V and 5 bases from J, leaving 12 bases between. Germline assignment: CDR1 MNHEY and CDR2 SVGAGI. There are 13 residues in the CDR3. CDR3 bases: TGTGCCAGCAGTGGATCACTTTGGACTGAAGCTTTCTTT. It codes for CASSGSLWTEAFF.

The chain has TRBV16 and TRBJ1-1; D gene unclear. CDR1 KGHSY and CDR2 FQNENV come from the germline V gene. The CDR3 has 12 amino acids. Trimming took 3 bases from V and 1 from J, leaving 3 bases between them. CDR3 DNA sequence: TGTGCCAGCAGCCAGGGGAACACTGAAGCTTTCTTT. Amino acids: CASSQGNTEAFF. Supplemented by reference TRBV16 and TRBJ1-1, the full variable domain reads GEEVAQTPKHLVRGEGQKAKLYCAPIKGHSYVFWYQQVLKNEFKFLISFQNENVFDETGMPKERFSAKCLPNSPCSLEIQATKLEDSAVYFCASSQGNTEAFFGQGTRLTVV.

V and J are TRBV5-6 and TRBJ1-1; D remains ambiguous. Germline CDR1 and CDR2: SGHDT and YYEEEE. CDR3 length: 14 residues. V shed 0 bases and J shed 4 bases, with 10 bases lying between them. The CDR3 DNA sequence: TGTGCCAGCAGCTTGGGTGTGGATTCCACTGAAGCTTTCTTT. Amino acids: CASSLGVDSTEAFF.

The gene calls are TRBV28 and TRBJ2-1; D uncertain. The CDR3 is made up of 13 amino acids. CDR1 and CDR2 (germline): MDHEN, SYDVKM. V lost 6 bases to trimming and J lost 14 bases, with 20 bases between them. CDR3 amino acids: CASSVSSLGKEFF. CDR3 DNA sequence: TGTGCCAGCAGCGTTTCTAGTTTGGGTAAGGAGTTCTTC.

This rearrangement joins TRBV18 to TRBJ1-1; D gene uncertain. CDR1 and CDR2 (germline): KGHSH, LQKENI. This CDR3 is 15 amino acids long. Between the trimmed V and J ends, which lost 6 bases and 1 base, there was a span of 15 bases. The CDR3 nucleotides are TGTGCCAGCTCCCCGGGCGGGTTCGAGAACACTGAAGCTTTCTTT. Protein product: CASSPGGFENTEAFF.

The rearrangement uses TRBV21-1 and TRBJ2-2; TRBD2, the table's D call, lacks a check against the DNA. TRBV21-1 is marked as a pseudogene. CDR3 length: 19 residues. The CDR3 DNA reads TGTGCCAGCAGCCCACGTGAAAGCCCCGGGACTAGCGGGCCCGGGGAGCTGTTTTTT. It yields the protein CASSPRESPGTSGPGELFF.

The chain has TRBV6-1 and TRBJ1-3; D not certain. CDR3 length: 13 amino acids. Germline CDR1 and CDR2: MNHNS and SASEGT. The V and J ends lost 7 bases and 2 bases respectively, with 9 bases between them. CDR3 in amino acids: CASKKSPGNTIYF. The CDR3 coding sequence is TGTGCCAGCAAAAAAAGCCCTGGAAACACCATATATTTT.

This CDR3 reads CASSSSTISAYNEQFF. The CDR3, as DNA: TGTGCCAGCAGCTCATCGACGATTAGCGCCTACAATGAGCAGTTCTTC. The J gene is TRBJ2-1, the V gene TRBV11-2; tentative D call: TRBD2 (5 bases). Trimming removed 4 bases at V and 2 bases at J, with 15 bases between. CDR3 size: 16 residues. Germline V gives CDR1 SGHAT, CDR2 FQNNGV.